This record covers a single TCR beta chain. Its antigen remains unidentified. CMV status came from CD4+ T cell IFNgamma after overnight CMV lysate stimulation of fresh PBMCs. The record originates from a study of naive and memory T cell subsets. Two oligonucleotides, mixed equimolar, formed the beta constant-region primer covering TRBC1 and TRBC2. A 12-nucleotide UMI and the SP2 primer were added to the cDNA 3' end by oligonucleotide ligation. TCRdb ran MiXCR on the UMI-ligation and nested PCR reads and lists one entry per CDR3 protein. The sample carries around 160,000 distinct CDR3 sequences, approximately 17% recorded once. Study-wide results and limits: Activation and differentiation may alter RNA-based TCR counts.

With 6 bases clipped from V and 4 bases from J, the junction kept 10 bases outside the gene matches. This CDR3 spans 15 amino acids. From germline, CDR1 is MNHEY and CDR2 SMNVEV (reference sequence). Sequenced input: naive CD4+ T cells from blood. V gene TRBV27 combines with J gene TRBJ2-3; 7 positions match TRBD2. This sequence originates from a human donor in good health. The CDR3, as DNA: TGTGCCAGCAGGACCCGGACTAGTTTGCCAGATACGCAGTATTTT. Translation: CASRTRTSLPDTQYF.